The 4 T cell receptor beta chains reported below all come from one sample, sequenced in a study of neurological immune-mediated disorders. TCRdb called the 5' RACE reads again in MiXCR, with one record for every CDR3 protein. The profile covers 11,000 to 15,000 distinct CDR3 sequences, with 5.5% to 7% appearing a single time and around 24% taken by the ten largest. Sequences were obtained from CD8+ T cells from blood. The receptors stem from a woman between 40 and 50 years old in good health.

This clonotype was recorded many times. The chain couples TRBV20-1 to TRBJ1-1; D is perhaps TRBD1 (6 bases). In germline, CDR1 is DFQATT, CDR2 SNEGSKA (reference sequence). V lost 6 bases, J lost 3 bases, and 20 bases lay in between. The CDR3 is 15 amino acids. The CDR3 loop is CSARRGGVGYTEAFF. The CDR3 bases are TGCAGTGCCAGGAGGGGGGGGGTTGGCTACACTGAAGCTTTCTTT.

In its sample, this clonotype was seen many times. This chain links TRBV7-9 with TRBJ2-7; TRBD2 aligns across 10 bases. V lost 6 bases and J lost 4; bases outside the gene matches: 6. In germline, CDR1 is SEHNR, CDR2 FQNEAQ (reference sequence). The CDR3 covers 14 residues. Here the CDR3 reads CASSGASGSYEQYF. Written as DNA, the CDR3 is TGTGCCAGCAGTGGGGCTAGCGGGAGTTACGAGCAGTACTTC.

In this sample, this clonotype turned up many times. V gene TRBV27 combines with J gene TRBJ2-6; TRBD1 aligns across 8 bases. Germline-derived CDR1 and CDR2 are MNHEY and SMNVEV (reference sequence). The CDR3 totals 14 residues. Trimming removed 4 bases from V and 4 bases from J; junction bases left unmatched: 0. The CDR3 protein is CASSWTGGANVLTF. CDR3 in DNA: TGTGCCAGCAGTTGGACAGGGGGGGCCAACGTCCTGACTTTC.

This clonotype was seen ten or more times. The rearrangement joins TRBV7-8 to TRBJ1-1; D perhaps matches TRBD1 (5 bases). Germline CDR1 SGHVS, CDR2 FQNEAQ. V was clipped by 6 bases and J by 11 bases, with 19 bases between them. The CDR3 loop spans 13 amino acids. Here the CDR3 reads CASSLIAGTAAFF. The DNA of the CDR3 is TGTGCCAGCAGTTTAATTGCCGGGACTGCGGCTTTCTTT.